The present T cell receptor (beta chain) was sequenced within a study of CD8+ T cells in alopecia areata. Study results and limitations: In patients, TCRs were shared less clearly than in mice, and HLA may possibly be involved. Scalp sample data also include resident alphabeta T cells from normal skin.

CDR3 length: 17 amino acids. The germline gives CDR1 MDHEN, CDR2 SYDVKM. The V segment lost 6 bases and the J segment 1 base; nucleotides outside the gene matches: 12. To note about this clone: Its antigen is unidentified.

The sequencing template was cDNA reverse transcribed from extracted RNA. Using immunoSEQ multiplex PCR, the repertoire was profiled, and TCRdb retains in-frame clones only, with some absent. The sample lists 12,000 or so clones; roughly 55% were seen once. Individuals with alopecia areata gave both lesional scalp punch biopsies and peripheral blood for collection. The sequenced sample consisted of skin. The clonotype originates from a human donor with alopecia areata. The chain combines TRBV28 with TRBJ1-1, with 9 bases aligning to TRBD1. This chain's CDR3 is CASSSPGTGWKNTEAFF. The CDR3 DNA follows: TGTGCCAGCAGCTCGCCCGGGACAGGGTGGAAGAACACTGAAGCTTTCTTT.